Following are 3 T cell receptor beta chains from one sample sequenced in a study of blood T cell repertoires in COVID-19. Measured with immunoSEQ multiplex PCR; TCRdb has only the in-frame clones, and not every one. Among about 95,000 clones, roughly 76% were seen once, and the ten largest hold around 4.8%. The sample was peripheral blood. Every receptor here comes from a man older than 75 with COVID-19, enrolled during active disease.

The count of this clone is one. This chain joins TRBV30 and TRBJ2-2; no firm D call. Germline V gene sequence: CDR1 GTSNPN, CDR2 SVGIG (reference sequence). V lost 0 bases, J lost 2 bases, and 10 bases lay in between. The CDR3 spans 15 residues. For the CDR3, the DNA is TGTGCCTGGAGTGTACCCGACACCAACACCGGGGAGCTGTTTTTT. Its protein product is CAWSVPDTNTGELFF. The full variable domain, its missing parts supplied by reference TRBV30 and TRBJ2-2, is SQTIHQWPATLVQPVGSPLSLECTVEGTSNPNLYWYRQAAGRGLQLLFYSVGIGQISSEVPQNLSASRPQDRQFILSSKKLLLSDSGFYLCAWSVPDTNTGELFFGEGSRLTVL.

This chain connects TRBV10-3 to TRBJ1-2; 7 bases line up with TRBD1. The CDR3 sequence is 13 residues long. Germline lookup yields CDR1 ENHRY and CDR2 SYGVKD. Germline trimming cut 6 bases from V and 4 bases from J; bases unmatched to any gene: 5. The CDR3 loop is CAISRGQAYGYTF. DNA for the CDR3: TGTGCCATCAGCCGCGGACAGGCCTATGGCTACACCTTC.

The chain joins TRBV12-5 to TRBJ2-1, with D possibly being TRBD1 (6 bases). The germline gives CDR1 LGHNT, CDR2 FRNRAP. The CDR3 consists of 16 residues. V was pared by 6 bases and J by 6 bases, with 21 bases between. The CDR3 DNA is TGTGCTAGTGGGCCTGTACGTGGGGGCTGGCGCAATGAGCAGTTCTTC. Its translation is CASGPVRGGWRNEQFF.